The subject of this entry is one T cell receptor beta chain. Its target is unknown. These data are taken from a study of shared clonotypes between healthy human individuals. Germline V gene sequence: CDR1 GTSNPN, CDR2 SVGIG (reference sequence). Losses at the gene ends were 3 bases for V and 7 bases for J; bases not matched to a gene: 12. The CDR3 length is 15 residues. The assay was run at deep level. Measured with immunoSEQ multiplex PCR; TCRdb has only the in-frame clones, and not every one. The profile shows under 1,100,000 clones, around 76% of them singletons. Study-level results: Clonotype sharing among donors, it was expected, would be affected by sequencing depth.

This clonotype was obtained from a man aged 18 to 29 in good health. This chain links TRBV30 with TRBJ2-7; 10 bases are shared with TRBD2. What was sequenced was memory CD4+ T cells sorted from blood. The subset denotes: CD45RA-negative fraction. The CDR3 nucleotides are TGTGCCTGGAGCCTCCGGACTAGCGGAGGACGGGAGCAGTACTTC. Translating gives CAWSLRTSGGREQYF.